The entry below gives a single T cell receptor beta chain sequence along with its context. The antigen is undetermined. This sample is part of a study of OX40 agonist ivuxolimab in advanced cancers. As for the study in general: Three partial responders included one hepatocellular carcinoma patient and two cutaneous melanoma patients. The study, taken as a whole, reports: Partial responders at 0.1-3.0 mg/kg showed near-lowest clonal expansion. Some patients without response likewise showed low normalized clonal expansion.

Only in-frame clones appear in the TCRdb table, and some are missing; sequencing was by immunoSEQ multiplex PCR. The sample holds about 24,000 clones, roughly 88% seen once. Autoimmune disease history or systemic immunosuppression disqualified patients. The source material was CD4+ or CD8+ T cells sorted from blood, sampled in a trial of the OX40 agonist ivuxolimab. This TCR was recovered from an adult with an advanced solid tumor such as melanoma, head and neck, liver or kidney cancer.

Here the CDR3 reads CASSVGPSGQETQYF. CDR3 in DNA: TGTGCCAGCAGCGTAGGCCCTAGCGGTCAAGAGACCCAGTACTTC. The J gene is TRBJ2-5, the V gene TRBV9; TRBD2 matches 7 bases. V shed 0 bases and J 2 bases; nucleotides not matched to a gene: 4. Germline CDR1 SGDLS, CDR2 YYNGEE. The CDR3 has 15 amino acids.